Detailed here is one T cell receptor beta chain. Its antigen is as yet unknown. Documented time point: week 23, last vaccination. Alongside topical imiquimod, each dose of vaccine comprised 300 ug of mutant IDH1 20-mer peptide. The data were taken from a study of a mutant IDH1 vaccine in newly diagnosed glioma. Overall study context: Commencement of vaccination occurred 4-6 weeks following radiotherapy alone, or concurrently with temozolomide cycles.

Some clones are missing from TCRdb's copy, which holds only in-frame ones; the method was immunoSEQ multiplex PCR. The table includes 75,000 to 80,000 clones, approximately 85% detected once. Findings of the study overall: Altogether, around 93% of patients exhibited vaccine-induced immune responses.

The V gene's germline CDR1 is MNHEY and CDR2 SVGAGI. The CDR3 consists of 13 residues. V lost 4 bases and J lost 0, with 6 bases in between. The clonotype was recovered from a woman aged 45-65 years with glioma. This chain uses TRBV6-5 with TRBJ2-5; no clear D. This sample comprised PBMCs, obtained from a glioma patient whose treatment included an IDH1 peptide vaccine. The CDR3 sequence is CASSFGNQETQYF. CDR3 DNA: TGTGCCAGCAGTTTCGGCAACCAAGAGACCCAGTACTTC.